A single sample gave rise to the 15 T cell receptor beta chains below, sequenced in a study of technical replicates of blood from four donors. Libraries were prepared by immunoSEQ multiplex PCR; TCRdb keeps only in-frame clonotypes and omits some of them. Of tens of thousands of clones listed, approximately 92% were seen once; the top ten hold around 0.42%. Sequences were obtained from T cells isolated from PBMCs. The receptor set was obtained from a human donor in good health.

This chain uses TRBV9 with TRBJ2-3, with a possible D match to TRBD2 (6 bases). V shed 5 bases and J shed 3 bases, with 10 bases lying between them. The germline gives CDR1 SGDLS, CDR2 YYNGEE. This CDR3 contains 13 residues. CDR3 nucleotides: TGTGCCAGCAGGGCTAGCGCAACAGATACGCAGTATTTT. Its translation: CASRASATDTQYF.

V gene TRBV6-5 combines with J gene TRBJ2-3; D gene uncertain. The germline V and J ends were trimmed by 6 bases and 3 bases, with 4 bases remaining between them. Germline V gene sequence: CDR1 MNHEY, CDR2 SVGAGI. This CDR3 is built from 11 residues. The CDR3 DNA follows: TGTGCCAGCAGACAAACAGATACGCAGTATTTT. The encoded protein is CASRQTDTQYF.

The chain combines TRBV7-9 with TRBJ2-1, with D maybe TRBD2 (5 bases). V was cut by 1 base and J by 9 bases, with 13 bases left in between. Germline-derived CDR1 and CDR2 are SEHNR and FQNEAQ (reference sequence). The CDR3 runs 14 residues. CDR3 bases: TGTGCCAGCAGCTTAGAGCGGCGGTTGGGTGAGCAGTTCTTC. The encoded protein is CASSLERRLGEQFF.

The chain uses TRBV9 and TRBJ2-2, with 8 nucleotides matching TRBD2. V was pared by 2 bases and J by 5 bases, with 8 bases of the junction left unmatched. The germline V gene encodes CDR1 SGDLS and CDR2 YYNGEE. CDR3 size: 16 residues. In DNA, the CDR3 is TGTGCCAGCAGCGTCCTACCCAGCGGGAGAACCGGGGAGCTGTTTTTT. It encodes CASSVLPSGRTGELFF.

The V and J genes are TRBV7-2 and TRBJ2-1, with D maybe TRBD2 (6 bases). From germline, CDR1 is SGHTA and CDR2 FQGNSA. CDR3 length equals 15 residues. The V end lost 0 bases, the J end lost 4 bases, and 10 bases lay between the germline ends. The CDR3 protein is CASSLAGSGYNEQFF. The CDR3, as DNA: TGTGCCAGCAGCTTAGCGGGTAGCGGATACAATGAGCAGTTCTTC.

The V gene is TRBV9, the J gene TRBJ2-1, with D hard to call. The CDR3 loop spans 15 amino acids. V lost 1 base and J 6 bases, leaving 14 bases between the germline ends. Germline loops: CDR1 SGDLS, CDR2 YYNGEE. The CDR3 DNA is TGTGCCAGCAGCGTATACGACTCACCCTCCAATGAGCAGTTCTTC. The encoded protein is CASSVYDSPSNEQFF.

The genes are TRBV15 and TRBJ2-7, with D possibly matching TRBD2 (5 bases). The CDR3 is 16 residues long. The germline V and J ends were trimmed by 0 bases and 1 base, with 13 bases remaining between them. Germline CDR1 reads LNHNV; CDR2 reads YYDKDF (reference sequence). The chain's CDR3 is CATSRDRGIRSYEQYF. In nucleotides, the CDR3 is TGTGCCACCAGCAGAGATCGAGGGATTCGGTCCTACGAGCAGTACTTC.

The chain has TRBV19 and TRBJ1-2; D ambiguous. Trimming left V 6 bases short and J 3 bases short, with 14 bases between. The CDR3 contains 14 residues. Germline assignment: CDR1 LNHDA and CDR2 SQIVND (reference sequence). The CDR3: CASRPYRDDYGYTF. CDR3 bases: TGTGCCAGTAGGCCGTACAGAGACGACTATGGCTACACCTTC.

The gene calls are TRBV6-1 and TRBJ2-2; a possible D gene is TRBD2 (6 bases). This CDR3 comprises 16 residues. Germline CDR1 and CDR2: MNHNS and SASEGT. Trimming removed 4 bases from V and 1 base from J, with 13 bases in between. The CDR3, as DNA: TGTGCCAGCAGTGTCCGCTTGGGAGGGAACACCGGGGAGCTGTTTTTT. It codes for CASSVRLGGNTGELFF.

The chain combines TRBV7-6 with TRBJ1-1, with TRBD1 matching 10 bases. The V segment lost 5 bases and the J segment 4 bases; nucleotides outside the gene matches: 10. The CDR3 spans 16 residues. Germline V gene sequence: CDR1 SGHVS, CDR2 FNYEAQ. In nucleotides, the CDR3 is TGTGCCAGCAGCCGAGGCGGACAGGGGGTCTCCACTGAAGCTTTCTTT. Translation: CASSRGGQGVSTEAFF.

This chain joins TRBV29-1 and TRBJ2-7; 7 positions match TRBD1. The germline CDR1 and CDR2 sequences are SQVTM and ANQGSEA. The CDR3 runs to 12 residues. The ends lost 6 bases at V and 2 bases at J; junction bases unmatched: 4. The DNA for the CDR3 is TGCAGCGTGTCCGGGACAGCCTACGAGCAGTACTTC. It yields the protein CSVSGTAYEQYF.

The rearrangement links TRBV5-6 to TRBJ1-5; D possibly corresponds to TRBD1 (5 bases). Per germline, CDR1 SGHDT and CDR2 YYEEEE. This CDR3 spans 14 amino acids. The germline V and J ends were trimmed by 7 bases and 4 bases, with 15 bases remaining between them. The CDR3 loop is CASSLGGGNQPQHF. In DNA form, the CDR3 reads TGTGCCAGCTCTTTGGGGGGAGGAAATCAGCCCCAGCATTTT.

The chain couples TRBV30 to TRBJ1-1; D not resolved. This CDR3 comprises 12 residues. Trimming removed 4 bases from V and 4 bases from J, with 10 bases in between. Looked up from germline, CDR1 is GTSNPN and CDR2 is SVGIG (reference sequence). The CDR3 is CAWTPVGTEAFF. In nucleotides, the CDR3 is TGTGCCTGGACCCCAGTTGGCACTGAAGCTTTCTTT.

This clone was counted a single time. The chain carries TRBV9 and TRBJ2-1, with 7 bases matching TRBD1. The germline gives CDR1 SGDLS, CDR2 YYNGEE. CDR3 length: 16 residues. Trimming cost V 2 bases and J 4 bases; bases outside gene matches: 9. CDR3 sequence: CASSVGTGAEYNEQFF. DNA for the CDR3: TGTGCCAGCAGCGTTGGAACAGGGGCTGAATACAATGAGCAGTTCTTC.

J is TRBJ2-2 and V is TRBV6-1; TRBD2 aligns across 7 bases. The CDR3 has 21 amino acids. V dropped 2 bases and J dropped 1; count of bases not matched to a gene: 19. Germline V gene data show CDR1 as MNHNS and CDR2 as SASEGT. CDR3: CASSEYVEGGIYIKNTGELFF. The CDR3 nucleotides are TGTGCCAGCAGTGAATACGTCGAGGGAGGGATTTATATAAAGAACACCGGGGAGCTGTTTTTT.